This entry lists 9 T cell receptor beta chains sequenced from one sample in a study of blood T cell repertoires in COVID-19. The repertoire was sequenced with immunoSEQ multiplex PCR; TCRdb's copy has only in-frame clones and lacks some. The sample includes some 74,000 clones, over 70% seen only once; the top ten take approximately 12%. The sequencing sample was made of peripheral blood. These receptors originate from a human donor in a cohort sampled during active COVID-19.

This chain uses TRBV19 with TRBJ1-2, with 7 bases identical to TRBD1. V trimming: 9 bases; J trimming: 2 bases; junction bases outside the gene matches: 3. Germline V gene sequence: CDR1 LNHDA, CDR2 SQIVND (reference sequence). The CDR3 spans 12 residues. The CDR3 spells CARDRPNYGYTF. CDR3 nucleotide sequence: TGTGCCAGGGACAGGCCCAACTATGGCTACACCTTC.

The CDR3 region is CSVEPGQGFAEAFF. The CDR3 coding sequence is TGCAGCGTTGAACCCGGACAGGGGTTCGCTGAAGCTTTCTTT. This rearrangement joins TRBV29-1 to TRBJ1-1; 9 bases are a match to TRBD1. V was pared by 2 bases and J by 6 bases, with 7 bases of the junction left unmatched. CDR3 size: 14 residues. From germline, CDR1 is SQVTM and CDR2 ANQGSEA.

The chain is built from TRBV6-5 and TRBJ2-1, with 7 bases that match TRBD2. CDR1 and CDR2 from the germline V gene are MNHEY and SVGAGI. J gave up 4 bases and V 6 bases, and 9 bases lay outside the gene matches. This CDR3 region has 15 residues. The CDR3 bases are TGTGCCAGCAGAAAGGAAGAGCGGGGTTACAATGAGCAGTTCTTC. Translation: CASRKEERGYNEQFF.

The chain carries TRBV7-2 and TRBJ2-5; 8 bases fit TRBD2. The CDR3 sequence is 16 residues long. Looked up from germline, CDR1 is SGHTA and CDR2 is FQGNSA. Germline trimming cut 1 base from V and 2 bases from J; bases unmatched to any gene: 6. The CDR3 loop reads CASSLVGGGIQETQYF. DNA for the CDR3: TGTGCCAGCAGCTTAGTTGGCGGGGGGATTCAAGAGACCCAGTACTTC. The full variable domain, rest sourced from reference TRBV7-2 and TRBJ2-5, is GAGVSQSPSNKVTEKGKDVELRCDPISGHTALYWYRQSLGQGLEFLIYFQGNSAPDKSGLPSDRFSAERTGGSVSTLTIQRTQQEDSAVYLCASSLVGGGIQETQYFGPGTRLLVL.

The CDR3 here is CASSQRLAGIYEQYV. CDR3 nucleotides: TGTGCCAGCAGCCAGAGACTAGCGGGGATCTACGAGCAGTACGTC. V gene TRBV3-1 (or the pseudogene TRBV3-2) combines with J gene TRBJ2-7; TRBD2 agrees at 11 bases. CDR1 is LGHDT and CDR2 is YNNKEL in the germline V gene (reference sequence). The CDR3 runs to 15 residues. V was clipped by 3 bases and J by 3 bases; unmatched bases: 4.

This clone showed up many times. V and J are TRBV27 and TRBJ1-6, with D perhaps matching TRBD1 (5 bases). Germline CDR1 and CDR2: MNHEY and SMNVEV (reference sequence). The CDR3 is 17 amino acids. Trimming took off 3 bases at V and 0 bases at J, with 12 bases between the two ends. CDR3 nucleotide sequence: TGTGCCAGCAGTTTGGTACAGGCCGGCTCCTATAATTCACCCCTCCACTTT. Encoded protein: CASSLVQAGSYNSPLHF.

This clone is termed medium-sized (0.01 to 0.1%). This rearrangement joins TRBV11-3 to TRBJ2-3, with a possible D match to TRBD1 (6 bases). With 5 bases removed from V and 0 bases from J, the gap between germline ends came to 15 bases. CDR1 is SGHNT and CDR2 is YENEEA in the germline V gene. The CDR3 is 16 amino acids. CDR3 loop: CASSPSGTTSTDTQYF. The CDR3 DNA reads as TGTGCCAGCAGCCCATCTGGGACAACTAGCACAGATACGCAGTATTTT.

The chain recombines TRBV19 with TRBJ2-1; 10 nucleotides match TRBD2. This CDR3 is 13 amino acids long. The V gene end was trimmed by 5 bases and the J gene end by 14 bases; junction bases not matched to a gene: 9. CDR1 and CDR2 from the germline V gene are LNHDA and SQIVND (reference sequence). The DNA for the CDR3 is TGTGCCAGTAGTTCCGGGACTAGCGAAAAGAAGTTCTTC. Amino acid sequence: CASSSGTSEKKFF.

Here the CDR3 DNA reads TGTGCCAGCAGTTCCGGGACAGAGAGCACAGATACGCAGTATTTT. Amino acid sequence: CASSSGTESTDTQYF. V and J are TRBV28 and TRBJ2-3, with TRBD1 matching over 7 bases. Trimming removed 4 bases from V and 0 bases from J; junction bases left unmatched: 4. CDR3 length: 15 residues. Germline CDR1 is MDHEN and CDR2 is SYDVKM.